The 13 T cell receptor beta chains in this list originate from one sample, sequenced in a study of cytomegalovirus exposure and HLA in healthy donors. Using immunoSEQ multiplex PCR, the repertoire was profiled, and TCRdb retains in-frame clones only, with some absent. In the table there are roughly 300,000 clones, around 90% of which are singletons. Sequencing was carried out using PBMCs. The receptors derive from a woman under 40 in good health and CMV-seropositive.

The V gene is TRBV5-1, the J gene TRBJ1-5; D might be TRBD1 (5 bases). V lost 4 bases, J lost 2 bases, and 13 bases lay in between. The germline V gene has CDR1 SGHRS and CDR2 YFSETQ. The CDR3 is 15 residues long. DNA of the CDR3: TGCGCCAGCAGCAGTGGGGTGGGGGGCAATCAGCCCCAGCATTTT. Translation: CASSSGVGGNQPQHF.

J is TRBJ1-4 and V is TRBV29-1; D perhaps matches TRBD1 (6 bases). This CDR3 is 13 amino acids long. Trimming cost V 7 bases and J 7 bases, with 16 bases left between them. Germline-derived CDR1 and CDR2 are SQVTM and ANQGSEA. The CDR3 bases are TGCAGCGGGGTGGGGCAGGGGTCTGAAAAACTGTTTTTT. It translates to CSGVGQGSEKLFF.

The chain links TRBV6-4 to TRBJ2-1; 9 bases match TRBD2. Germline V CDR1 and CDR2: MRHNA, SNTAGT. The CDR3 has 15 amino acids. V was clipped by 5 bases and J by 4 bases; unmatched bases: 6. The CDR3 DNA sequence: TGTGCCAGCAGTAGAGCTAGCGGGGAGTACAATGAGCAGTTCTTC. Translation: CASSRASGEYNEQFF.

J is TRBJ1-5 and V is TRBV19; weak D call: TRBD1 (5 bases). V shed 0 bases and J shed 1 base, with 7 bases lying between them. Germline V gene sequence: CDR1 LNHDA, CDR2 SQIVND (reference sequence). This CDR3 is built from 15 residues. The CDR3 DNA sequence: TGTGCCAGTAGTATAGAAGGGGCGAGCAATCAGCCCCAGCATTTT. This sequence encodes CASSIEGASNQPQHF.

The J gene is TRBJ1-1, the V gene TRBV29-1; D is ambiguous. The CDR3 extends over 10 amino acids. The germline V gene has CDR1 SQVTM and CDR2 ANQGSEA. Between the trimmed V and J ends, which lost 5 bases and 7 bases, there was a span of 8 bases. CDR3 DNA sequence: TGCAGCGTTTTAGGACTTGAAGCTTTCTTT. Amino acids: CSVLGLEAFF.

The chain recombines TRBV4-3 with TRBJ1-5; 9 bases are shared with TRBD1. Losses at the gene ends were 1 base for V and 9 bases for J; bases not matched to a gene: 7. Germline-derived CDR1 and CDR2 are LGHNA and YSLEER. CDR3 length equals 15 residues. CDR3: CASSQGRDRVSPQHF. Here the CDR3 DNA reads TGCGCCAGCAGCCAAGGGCGGGACAGGGTTTCGCCCCAGCATTTT.

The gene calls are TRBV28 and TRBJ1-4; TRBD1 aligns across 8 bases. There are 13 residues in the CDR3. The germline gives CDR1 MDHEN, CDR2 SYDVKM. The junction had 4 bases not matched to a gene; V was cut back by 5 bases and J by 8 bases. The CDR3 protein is CASSGQGGEKLFF. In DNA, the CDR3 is TGTGCCAGCAGTGGACAGGGAGGCGAAAAACTGTTTTTT.

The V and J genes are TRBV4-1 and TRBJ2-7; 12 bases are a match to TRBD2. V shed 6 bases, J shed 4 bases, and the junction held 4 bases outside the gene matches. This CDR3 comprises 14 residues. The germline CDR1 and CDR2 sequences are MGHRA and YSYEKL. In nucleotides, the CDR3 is TGCGCCAGCAGTCTAGCGGGAGGGAGTTACGAGCAGTACTTC. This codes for CASSLAGGSYEQYF.

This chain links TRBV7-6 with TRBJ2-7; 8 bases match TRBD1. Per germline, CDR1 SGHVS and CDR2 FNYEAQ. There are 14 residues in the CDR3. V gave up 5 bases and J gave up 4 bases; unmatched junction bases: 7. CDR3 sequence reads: CASSHRQGTYEQYF. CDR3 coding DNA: TGTGCCAGCAGCCATCGACAGGGGACTTACGAGCAGTACTTC.

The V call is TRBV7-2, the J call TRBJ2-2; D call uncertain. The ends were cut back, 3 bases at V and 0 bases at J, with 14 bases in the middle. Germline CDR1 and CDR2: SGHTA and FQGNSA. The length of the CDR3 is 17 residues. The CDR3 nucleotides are TGTGCCAGCAGCTTTCCCGACCAGAGGCCGAACACCGGGGAGCTGTTTTTT. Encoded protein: CASSFPDQRPNTGELFF.

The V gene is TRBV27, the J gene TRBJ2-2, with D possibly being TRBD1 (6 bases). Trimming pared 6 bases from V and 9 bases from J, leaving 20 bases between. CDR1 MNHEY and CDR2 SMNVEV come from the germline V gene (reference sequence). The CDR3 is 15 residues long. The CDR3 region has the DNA TGTGCCAGCAGCTTTTGGACAGCCCACCCCTGGGAGCTGTTTTTT. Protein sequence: CASSFWTAHPWELFF.

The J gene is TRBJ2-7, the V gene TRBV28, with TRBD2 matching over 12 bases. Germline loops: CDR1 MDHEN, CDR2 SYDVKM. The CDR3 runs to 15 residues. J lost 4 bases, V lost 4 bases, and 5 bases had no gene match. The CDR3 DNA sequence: TGTGCCAGCAGTTCGGCTACTAGCGGGAGGTACGAGCAGTACTTC. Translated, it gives CASSSATSGRYEQYF.

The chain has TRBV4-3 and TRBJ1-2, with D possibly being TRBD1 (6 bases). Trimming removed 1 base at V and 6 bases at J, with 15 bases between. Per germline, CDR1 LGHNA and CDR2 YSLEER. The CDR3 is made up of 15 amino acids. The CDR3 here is CASSQVSGGSDGYTF. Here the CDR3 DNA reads TGCGCCAGCAGCCAAGTTTCGGGGGGCTCTGATGGCTACACCTTC.